The 6 T cell receptor beta chains reported below all come from one sample, sequenced in a study of OX40 agonist ivuxolimab in advanced cancers. The data were produced by immunoSEQ multiplex PCR, yet TCRdb's version contains in-frame clones alone and is incomplete. The sample yields 95,000 to 110,000 clones, roughly 90% seen once. The sample here was CD4+ or CD8+ T cells sorted from blood, taken in a trial of the OX40 agonist ivuxolimab. The source is an adult with an advanced solid tumor such as melanoma, head and neck, liver or kidney cancer.

V gene TRBV2 combines with J gene TRBJ2-5, with 9 bases lining up with TRBD1. J was trimmed by 2 bases and V by 8 bases; bases with no gene match: 3. This CDR3 contains 13 residues. Germline CDR1 and CDR2: SNHLY and FYNNEI. CDR3 protein: CASLQGAQETQYF. The CDR3 DNA sequence: TGTGCCAGCTTACAGGGGGCACAAGAGACCCAGTACTTC. Full variable domain (remainder filled in from reference TRBV2 and TRBJ2-5): EPEVTQTPSHQVTQMGQEVILRCVPISNHLYFYWYRQILGQKVEFLVSFYNNEISEKSEIFDDQFSVERPDGSNFTLKIRSTKLEDSAMYFCASLQGAQETQYFGPGTRLLVL.

This clone was observed once. The V and J genes are TRBV2 and TRBJ1-5; no definite D call. This CDR3 comprises 14 residues. Deletions cut 7 bases from V and 6 bases from J, with 16 bases between. CDR1 SNHLY and CDR2 FYNNEI come from the germline V gene. CDR3 sequence reads: CASTDRGTAQPQHF. As DNA, the CDR3 is TGTGCCAGCACCGACCGGGGAACGGCTCAGCCCCAGCATTTT.

The V call is TRBV4-1, the J call TRBJ2-1, with 12 bases fitting TRBD2. The length of the CDR3 is 17 residues. The V segment lost 4 bases and the J segment 4 bases; nucleotides outside the gene matches: 8. Germline V gene sequence: CDR1 MGHRA, CDR2 YSYEKL. The CDR3 reads CASSRGLAGIEYNEQFF. The CDR3, as DNA: TGCGCCAGCAGCCGGGGACTAGCGGGTATAGAATACAATGAGCAGTTCTTC.

CDR3 sequence reads: CASREDDYVYF. Written as DNA, the CDR3 is TGTGCAAGTCGCGAAGACGATTACGTGTACTTC. The chain has TRBV12-2 and TRBJ2-5. TRBV12-2 is classified as a pseudogene. The CDR3 sequence is 11 residues long.

This chain uses TRBV19 with TRBJ2-7; the match to TRBD1 covers 10 bases. CDR1 is LNHDA and CDR2 is SQIVND in the germline V gene (reference sequence). The CDR3 totals 15 residues. J lost 7 bases, V lost 5 bases, and 11 bases had no gene match. The CDR3 sequence: CASSLGTGDLREQYF. In DNA form, the CDR3 reads TGTGCCAGTAGTCTGGGGACAGGGGACTTGAGGGAGCAGTACTTC.

The chain couples TRBV11-2 to TRBJ2-1; possibly TRBD2 for D (5 bases). Trimming removed 1 base at V and 9 bases at J, with 13 bases between. The CDR3 totals 14 residues. The germline CDR1 and CDR2 sequences are SGHAT and FQNNGV. CDR3 protein: CASSLAPPGSEQFF. As DNA, the CDR3 is TGTGCCAGCAGCTTAGCGCCCCCGGGGTCTGAGCAGTTCTTC.